Each of the 3 T cell receptor beta chains below was sequenced from the same sample in a study of preoperative IRX-2 immunotherapy in early breast cancer. Treatment of the sample: preoperative locoregional IRX-2 cytokine immunotherapy. The repertoire was sequenced with immunoSEQ multiplex PCR; TCRdb's copy has only in-frame clones and lacks some. The sample carries some 19,000 clones, around four fifths recorded once. Sample: lymph node tissue, taken after IRX-2 immunotherapy. The receptors shown here come from a human donor with breast cancer.

This chain uses TRBV19 with TRBJ1-1; 8 nucleotides align to TRBD1. The V and J ends lost 6 bases and 2 bases, in that order; junction bases with no gene match: 5. CDR1 is LNHDA and CDR2 is SQIVND in the germline V gene (reference sequence). This CDR3 contains 14 residues. The CDR3 spells CASSRRGRNTEAFF. In DNA form, the CDR3 reads TGTGCCAGTAGCCGCAGGGGGCGCAACACTGAAGCTTTCTTT.

The gene calls are TRBV14 and TRBJ1-2; 7 bases are shared with TRBD1. The J segment lost 7 bases and the V segment lost 1 base, leaving 12 bases of the junction unmatched. Germline V gives CDR1 SGHDN, CDR2 FVKESK. The CDR3 loop spans 16 amino acids. The CDR3 DNA follows: TGTGCCAGCAGCCAAGGGAAGGGGGCGCGGACGGCTGGCTACACCTTC. It specifies CASSQGKGARTAGYTF.

This clone was counted between two and nine times. The rearrangement uses TRBV28 and TRBJ1-1, with 10 positions matching TRBD1. Germline lookup yields CDR1 MDHEN and CDR2 SYDVKM. V shed 7 bases, J shed 5 bases, and the junction held 4 bases outside the gene matches. The CDR3 runs to 13 residues. The CDR3 region has the DNA TGTGCCAGCACAAGACAGGGGGCAACTGAAGCTTTCTTT. Its translation is CASTRQGATEAFF. The entire variable domain, with the rest obtained from reference TRBV28 and TRBJ1-1, is as follows: DVKVTQSSRYLVKRTGEKVFLECVQDMDHENMFWYRQDPGLGLRLIYFSYDVKMKEKGDIPEGYSVSREKKERFSLILESASTNQTSMYLCASTRQGATEAFFGQGTRLTVV.